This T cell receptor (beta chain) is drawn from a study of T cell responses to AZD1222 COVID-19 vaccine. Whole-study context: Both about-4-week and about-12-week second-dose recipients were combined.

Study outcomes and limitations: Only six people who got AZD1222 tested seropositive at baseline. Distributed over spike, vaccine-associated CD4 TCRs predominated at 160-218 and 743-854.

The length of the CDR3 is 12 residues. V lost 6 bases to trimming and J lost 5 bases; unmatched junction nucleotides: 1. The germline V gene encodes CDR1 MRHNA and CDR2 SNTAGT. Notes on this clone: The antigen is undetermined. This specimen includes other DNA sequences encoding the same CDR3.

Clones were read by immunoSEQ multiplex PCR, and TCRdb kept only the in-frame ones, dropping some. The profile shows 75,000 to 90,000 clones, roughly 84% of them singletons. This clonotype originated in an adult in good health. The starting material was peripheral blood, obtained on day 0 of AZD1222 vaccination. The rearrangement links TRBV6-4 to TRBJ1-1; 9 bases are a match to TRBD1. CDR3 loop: CASRGTGTEAFF. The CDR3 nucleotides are TGTGCCAGCAGAGGGACAGGGACTGAAGCTTTCTTT.